The entry that follows covers one T cell receptor beta chain sequence. The antigen remains unidentified. Peptide-pool stimulation followed by sequencing identified expanded antigen-specific CD4+ clonotypes in the ViraFEST assay. Having been cultured for 10 days, the cells underwent CD4+ T cell isolation. This individual tested PCR-positive for SARS-CoV-2 infection between March and December 2020. The CDR3 runs to 12 residues. Looked up from germline, CDR1 is SGHTA and CDR2 is FQGNSA. V was pared by 5 bases and J by 10 bases, with 12 bases between. The method was immunoSEQ multiplex PCR; TCRdb's version includes in-frame clones alone and lacks a portion of them. Here the sample spans over 20,000 clones, over 65% being singletons. This entry is derived from a study of vaccination effects on CD4 cells after COVID-19.

The specimen was CD4+ T cells from PBMCs cultured with a peptide pool, collected before COVID-19 vaccination. The chain recombines TRBV7-2 with TRBJ2-1; D may be TRBD1 (6 bases). This TCR derives from a human donor who had a prior SARS-CoV-2 infection. This chain's CDR3 is CASSHREGEQFF. Here the CDR3 DNA reads TGTGCCAGCAGCCACAGGGAAGGGGAGCAGTTCTTC.